Included here is one T cell receptor (beta chain) sequence, with context. This sample was included in a study of blood T cell repertoires in COVID-19. Study context: Sources were T cells, B-cell-depleted T cells, or PBMCs; the material itself was cDNA or gDNA.

J was trimmed by 3 bases and V by 4 bases; bases with no gene match: 8. The germline gives CDR1 LGHNA, CDR2 YNFKEQ. The CDR3 runs to 15 residues. Assay: immunoSEQ multiplex PCR; the TCRdb copy retains only in-frame clones and omits some. In the table there are roughly 100,000 clones, 85% to 90% of which are singletons. The chain is built from TRBV4-2 and TRBJ2-5, with TRBD2 matching over 7 bases. This TCR was recovered from a human donor with COVID-19, enrolled during active disease. The donor label of this sample is uncertain. What was sequenced was peripheral blood. This chain's CDR3 is CASSLAAGTEETQYF. The CDR3 bases are TGTGCCAGCAGCCTTGCAGCGGGGACTGAAGAGACCCAGTACTTC.